The 17 T cell receptor beta chains below were found in one sample sequenced in a study of CD8+ T cells in alopecia areata. Described treatment: oral pan-JAK inhibitor, 5-10 mg twice daily. cDNA prepared by RNA extraction and subsequent reverse transcription served as the template for sequencing. Measured with immunoSEQ multiplex PCR; TCRdb has only the in-frame clones, and not every one. The data hold roughly 110,000 clones, with 84% observed a single time. Source: CD8+ T cells sorted from blood, taken at week 24, from a patient treated with tofacitinib. Receptors originate from a human donor with alopecia areata.

The chain joins TRBV30 to TRBJ1-1, with D maybe TRBD1 (5 bases). Trimming shortened V by 0 bases and J by 4 bases, and 12 bases separated the two germline ends. The CDR3 loop spans 14 amino acids. Germline CDR1 and CDR2: GTSNPN and SVGIG (reference sequence). CDR3 in amino acids: CAWSVDIGGTEAFF. Written as DNA, the CDR3 is TGTGCCTGGAGTGTGGACATCGGGGGCACTGAAGCTTTCTTT.

This clone was seen a single time. This rearrangement joins TRBV6-4 to TRBJ1-2; D is uncertain. Germline V CDR1 and CDR2: MRHNA, SNTAGT. Trimming took off 2 bases at V and 4 bases at J, with 8 bases between the two ends. This CDR3 is 13 amino acids long. DNA for the CDR3: TGTGCCAGCAGTGACGGGTTGGGCTATGGCTACACCTTC. This sequence encodes CASSDGLGYGYTF.

The chain uses TRBV11-2 and TRBJ2-7, with unresolved D. This CDR3 spans 14 amino acids. Looked up from germline, CDR1 is SGHAT and CDR2 is FQNNGV. V was shortened by 1 base and J by 6 bases, with 13 bases between the two germline ends. CDR3 protein: CASSLVLDMAEQYF. The CDR3, as DNA: TGTGCCAGCAGCTTAGTTCTCGATATGGCCGAGCAGTACTTC.

The chain couples TRBV6-4 to TRBJ1-2, with 8 positions matching TRBD1. The CDR3 contains 15 residues. Germline trimming cut 6 bases from V and 6 bases from J; bases unmatched to any gene: 12. The germline gives CDR1 MRHNA, CDR2 SNTAGT. This CDR3 is CASSIYQGAPNGYTF. In DNA, the CDR3 is TGTGCCAGCAGCATCTACCAGGGGGCGCCAAATGGCTACACCTTC.

The chain combines TRBV12-5 with TRBJ1-5, with D unresolved. With 4 bases removed from V and 9 bases from J, the gap between germline ends came to 22 bases. The CDR3 has 16 residues. CDR1 is LGHNT and CDR2 is FRNRAP in the germline V gene. As DNA, the CDR3 is TGTGCTAGTGGTTCATTCGAAGGTGGCCGCCCGGGGCCCCAGCATTTT. Translated: CASGSFEGGRPGPQHF.

V usage is TRBV4-1 and J usage is TRBJ1-2; D remains unclear. The CDR3 length is 15 residues. CDR1 MGHRA and CDR2 YSYEKL come from the germline V gene. V dropped 4 bases and J dropped 8 bases, with 20 bases sitting between them. The CDR3 sequence: CASSPGERDRVGYTF. Written as DNA, the CDR3 is TGCGCCAGCAGCCCGGGCGAAAGGGATCGAGTCGGCTACACCTTC.

In its sample, this clone was seen once. The chain joins TRBV7-9 to TRBJ2-5; the D is unclear. Germline V gives CDR1 SEHNR, CDR2 FQNEAQ (reference sequence). V was cut by 1 base and J by 7 bases, with 4 bases left in between. The CDR3 loop spans 11 amino acids. DNA for the CDR3: TGTGCCAGCAGCTTAGATAGGACCCAGTACTTC. This translates into CASSLDRTQYF.

The V and J genes are TRBV4-2 and TRBJ2-2, with 13 bases matching TRBD2. The CDR3 consists of 19 residues. Germline assignment: CDR1 LGHNA and CDR2 YNFKEQ. The junction had 4 bases not matched to a gene; V was cut back by 0 bases and J by 0 bases. CDR3 DNA: TGTGCCAGCAGCCAAGAGCGACTAGCGGGGGGCTCGAACACCGGGGAGCTGTTTTTT. It specifies CASSQERLAGGSNTGELFF.

This rearrangement joins TRBV2 to TRBJ2-7; tentative D call: TRBD1 (6 bases). The CDR3 is 16 amino acids. Trimming took off 0 bases at V and 1 base at J, with 13 bases between the two ends. Germline V gene data show CDR1 as SNHLY and CDR2 as FYNNEI. CDR3 sequence reads: CASSEALRGMSYEQYF. CDR3 nucleotides: TGTGCCAGCAGTGAAGCGCTTAGGGGGATGTCCTACGAGCAGTACTTC. The whole variable domain, remainder taken from reference TRBV2 and TRBJ2-7, is EPEVTQTPSHQVTQMGQEVILRCVPISNHLYFYWYRQILGQKVEFLVSFYNNEISEKSEIFDDQFSVERPDGSNFTLKIRSTKLEDSAMYFCASSEALRGMSYEQYFGPGTRLTVT.

The chain recombines TRBV7-2 with TRBJ1-1, with 9 bases matching TRBD1. The CDR3 spans 15 residues. The germline CDR1 and CDR2 sequences are SGHTA and FQGNSA. Unmatched junction bases numbered 5, after V lost 2 bases and J lost 4 bases. For the CDR3, the DNA is TGTGCCAGCAGCTTACCGGGACAGGGAACCACTGAAGCTTTCTTT. It encodes CASSLPGQGTTEAFF.

The rearrangement uses TRBV27 and TRBJ2-3; possibly TRBD1 for D (6 bases). Deletions cut 6 bases from V and 1 base from J, with 17 bases between. The CDR3 contains 16 residues. Germline V gene data show CDR1 as MNHEY and CDR2 as SMNVEV (reference sequence). CDR3: CASSRTSRTGTDTQYF. In nucleotides, the CDR3 is TGTGCCAGCAGCAGGACCTCTAGGACAGGCACAGATACGCAGTATTTT.

The CDR3 DNA is TGTGCCAGCAGCTTTAGGACAGTCAATCAGCCCCAGCATTTT. Translating gives CASSFRTVNQPQHF. This chain joins TRBV13 and TRBJ1-5, with a weak D call TRBD1 (6 bases). Deletions cut 3 bases from V and 3 bases from J, with 9 bases between. Germline assignment: CDR1 PRHDT and CDR2 FYEKMQ (reference sequence). CDR3 length: 14 residues.

The chain uses TRBV13 and TRBJ2-1; the D gene is possibly TRBD2 (5 bases). Germline loops: CDR1 PRHDT, CDR2 FYEKMQ (reference sequence). V was cut by 4 bases and J by 3 bases, with 10 bases left in between. The CDR3 is 14 amino acids. CDR3 coding DNA: TGTGCCAGCAGCTATAGGACTGACTACAATGAGCAGTTCTTC. It codes for CASSYRTDYNEQFF. Full variable domain (rest looked up from reference TRBV13 and TRBJ2-1): AAGVIQSPRHLIKEKRETATLKCYPIPRHDTVYWYQQGPGQDPQFLISFYEKMQSDKGSIPDRFSAQQFSDYHSELNMSSLELGDSALYFCASSYRTDYNEQFFGPGTRLTVL.

The V call is TRBV27, the J call TRBJ2-7; maybe TRBD2 (6 bases). This CDR3 is built from 13 residues. Trimming cost V 2 bases and J 3 bases, with 8 bases left between them. Germline CDR1 reads MNHEY; CDR2 reads SMNVEV (reference sequence). The CDR3 loop is CASSLTGGYEQYF. CDR3 nucleotide sequence: TGTGCCAGCAGTTTAACCGGGGGCTACGAGCAGTACTTC.

J is TRBJ1-5 and V is TRBV2, with unresolved D. The CDR3 runs 13 residues. Germline CDR1 reads SNHLY; CDR2 reads FYNNEI. Deletions cut 3 bases from V and 1 base from J, with 4 bases between. CDR3 sequence: CASSEWSNQPQHF. CDR3 nucleotide sequence: TGTGCCAGCAGTGAGTGGAGCAATCAGCCCCAGCATTTT. Full variable domain (missing parts from reference TRBV2 and TRBJ1-5): EPEVTQTPSHQVTQMGQEVILRCVPISNHLYFYWYRQILGQKVEFLVSFYNNEISEKSEIFDDQFSVERPDGSNFTLKIRSTKLEDSAMYFCASSEWSNQPQHFGDGTRLSIL.

V and J are TRBV7-2 and TRBJ1-5, with D unresolved. CDR1 SGHTA and CDR2 FQGNSA come from the germline V gene. The germline V and J ends were trimmed by 2 bases and 4 bases, with 15 bases remaining between them. This CDR3 has 16 residues. CDR3 DNA sequence: TGTGCCAGCAGCTTATTTCTTTACACGGAGAATCAGCCCCAGCATTTT. Its protein product is CASSLFLYTENQPQHF.

The chain joins TRBV5-1 to TRBJ1-5; D is perhaps TRBD1 (6 bases). The CDR3 runs 13 residues. The germline V gene encodes CDR1 SGHRS and CDR2 YFSETQ. The ends were cut back, 4 bases at V and 4 bases at J, with 9 bases in the middle. The CDR3 spells CASSVTGNQPQHF. CDR3 nucleotide sequence: TGCGCCAGCAGCGTAACAGGGAATCAGCCCCAGCATTTT.